Each of the 21 T cell receptor beta chains below was sequenced from the same sample in a study of CD8 T cells in ankylosing spondylitis. TCRdb ran MiXCR on the 5' RACE reads and lists one entry per CDR3 protein. This table holds about 160,000 distinct CDR3 sequences, about 16% found once. The sequencing input was blood, either unsorted or a sorted T cell fraction (not recorded which). These TCRs come from a male donor with ankylosing spondylitis or in good health (not recorded which).

This clonotype has ten or more counts. The chain recombines TRBV7-9 with TRBJ1-6, with D unresolved. Deletions cut 7 bases from V and 3 bases from J, with 13 bases between. CDR3 length: 15 residues. Germline loops: CDR1 SEHNR, CDR2 FQNEAQ (reference sequence). CDR3 bases: TGTGCCAGCACCGTATGGGCAGGCTATAATTCACCCCTCCACTTT. Its protein is CASTVWAGYNSPLHF.

This clonotype came up a few times. The V and J genes are TRBV7-9 and TRBJ2-1; 11 bases are a match to TRBD2. The CDR3 consists of 17 residues. Germline CDR1 SEHNR, CDR2 FQNEAQ (reference sequence). The J segment lost 0 bases and the V segment lost 3 bases, leaving 4 bases of the junction unmatched. The CDR3 region has the DNA TGTGCCAGCAGCTTTCGAACTAGCGGGAGCTCCTACAATGAGCAGTTCTTC. Protein product: CASSFRTSGSSYNEQFF.

This clonotype has at least ten counts. The chain employs TRBV5-1 and TRBJ1-4; no definite D call. The CDR3 is 11 amino acids. Deletions cut 2 bases from V and 6 bases from J, with 2 bases between. The germline gives CDR1 SGHRS, CDR2 YFSETQ. The CDR3 DNA is TGCGCCAGCAGCTTCGATGAAAAACTGTTTTTT. Encoded protein: CASSFDEKLFF.

The chain couples TRBV5-6 to TRBJ2-3; D is undetermined. The V end lost 5 bases, the J end lost 1 base, and 11 bases lay between the germline ends. The CDR3 length is 14 residues. Per the germline V gene, CDR1 is SGHDT and CDR2 is YYEEEE. The CDR3 here is CASRYQDRTDTQYF. The CDR3 coding sequence is TGTGCCAGCAGATACCAAGACCGCACAGATACGCAGTATTTT. The full variable domain, its missing parts supplied by reference TRBV5-6 and TRBJ2-3, is DAGVTQSPTHLIKTRGQQVTLRCSPKSGHDTVSWYQQALGQGPQFIFQYYEEEERQRGNFPDRFSGHQFPNYSSELNVNALLLGDSALYLCASRYQDRTDTQYFGPGTRLTVL.

This clonotype was seen many times. At one end the junction does not follow the germline gene, possibly because of a read error. J is TRBJ1-5 and V is TRBV20-1; maybe TRBD1 (5 bases). This CDR3 comprises 13 residues. Germline CDR1 is DFQATT and CDR2 is SNEGSKA (reference sequence). CDR3 DNA sequence: TGCAGTGGGGGCTGGGGAGGCAACCAGCCCCAGCATTTT. Translated, it gives CSGGWGGNQPQHF.

This clonotype appeared a few times. The chain recombines TRBV29-1 with TRBJ2-7, with TRBD2 matching over 14 bases. This CDR3 is 17 amino acids long. Per germline, CDR1 SQVTM and CDR2 ANQGSEA. Losses at the gene ends were 7 bases for V and 6 bases for J; bases not matched to a gene: 17. The CDR3 sequence is CSAAHGLAGGRTFEQYF. In DNA, the CDR3 is TGCAGCGCAGCCCATGGACTAGCGGGAGGTCGGACTTTCGAGCAGTACTTC.

Details on this clonotype: Given a much more abundant clone one base away, this may be a read error. The chain couples TRBV5-6 to TRBJ1-5, with D unresolved. CDR3 length: 12 residues. In germline, CDR1 is SGHDT, CDR2 YYEEEE. The CDR3 nucleotides read TGTGTCAGCAGCTTGGTGAATCAGCCCCAGCATTTT. Translated: CVSSLVNQPQHF.

This clonotype has just a few counts. The chain combines TRBV7-6 with TRBJ2-5; D remains unclear. The germline V gene encodes CDR1 SGHVS and CDR2 FNYEAQ. This CDR3 contains 15 residues. Trimming cost V 1 base and J 0 bases, with 9 bases left between them. The DNA of the CDR3 is TGTGCCAGCAGCTTAGTTACCAGACACCAAGAGACCCAGTACTTC. Translating gives CASSLVTRHQETQYF. The entire variable domain, with the rest obtained from reference TRBV7-6 and TRBJ2-5, is as follows: GAGVSQSPRYKVTKRGQDVALRCDPISGHVSLYWYRQALGQGPEFLTYFNYEAQQDKSGLPNDRFSAERPEGSISTLTIQRTEQRDSAMYRCASSLVTRHQETQYFGPGTRLLVL.

In this sample, this clonotype turned up many times. The V call is TRBV28, the J call TRBJ2-2; D unclear. V lost 3 bases and J lost 8, with 7 bases in between. Germline CDR1 MDHEN, CDR2 SYDVKM. This CDR3 comprises 12 residues. CDR3 bases: TGTGCCAGCAGTTTTCAAGCTGGGGAGCTGTTTTTT. Residues: CASSFQAGELFF.

This clonotype has a handful of counts. The rearrangement links TRBV6-5 to TRBJ2-3, with unresolved D. The CDR3 has 17 amino acids. The germline V and J ends were trimmed by 0 bases and 0 bases, with 13 bases remaining between them. Germline assignment: CDR1 MNHEY and CDR2 SVGAGI. DNA of the CDR3: TGTGCCAGCAGTTACTCGAGCGCGAGGCTGAGCACAGATACGCAGTATTTT. It is translated as CASSYSSARLSTDTQYF.

This clonotype was found many times. This chain connects TRBV5-1 to TRBJ2-5; tentative D call: TRBD2 (5 bases). Looked up from germline, CDR1 is SGHRS and CDR2 is YFSETQ. This CDR3 spans 14 amino acids. V was shortened by 0 bases and J by 3 bases, with 9 bases between the two germline ends. DNA for the CDR3: TGCGCCAGCAGCTTGGTCCTAGCCAAAGAGACCCAGTACTTC. As protein: CASSLVLAKETQYF.

In its sample, this clonotype was seen many times. The chain joins TRBV20-1 to TRBJ1-2; D not certain. This CDR3 comprises 12 residues. V was trimmed by 1 base and J by 2 bases, leaving 5 bases between them. Germline values: CDR1 DFQATT, CDR2 SNEGSKA (reference sequence). CDR3 sequence (DNA): TGCAGTGCTAGAGTCAGAAACTATGGCTACACCTTC. Translated: CSARVRNYGYTF.

This sequence joins TRBV5-1 and TRBJ2-1; 10 bases are a match to TRBD2. The germline V gene encodes CDR1 SGHRS and CDR2 YFSETQ. Trimming cost V 4 bases and J 4 bases; bases outside gene matches: 5. The CDR3 consists of 15 residues. The CDR3 nucleotides are TGCGCCAGCAGCAATCTAGCGGGAGATTACAATGAGCAGTTCTTC. It yields the protein CASSNLAGDYNEQFF. The variable domain in full, completed from reference TRBV5-1 and TRBJ2-1, reads KAGVTQTPRYLIKTRGQQVTLSCSPISGHRSVSWYQQTPGQGLQFLFEYFSETQRNKGNFPGRFSGRQFSNSRSEMNVSTLELGDSALYLCASSNLAGDYNEQFFGPGTRLTVL.

This clonotype has ten or more counts. The chain joins TRBV12-3 or TRBV12-4 to TRBJ1-5; D possibly corresponds to TRBD1 (6 bases). Trimming shortened V by 3 bases and J by 0 bases, and 9 bases separated the two germline ends. CDR3 size: 15 residues. CDR3 sequence: CASSFGDISNQPQHF. CDR3 nucleotide sequence: TGTGCCAGCAGTTTTGGGGACATTAGCAATCAGCCCCAGCATTTT.

The chain combines TRBV28 with TRBJ2-7; TRBD2 aligns across 8 bases. Germline assignment: CDR1 MDHEN and CDR2 SYDVKM. The ends lost 5 bases at V and 5 bases at J; junction bases unmatched: 8. The CDR3 has 14 residues. This CDR3 is CASSPGLATDEQYF. CDR3 DNA: TGTGCCAGCAGTCCCGGACTAGCTACGGACGAGCAGTACTTC.

To note about this clonotype: The conserved phenylalanine or tryptophan is not found at the CDR3 terminus, so this likely reflects a read error. V gene TRBV27 combines with J gene TRBJ1-1, with D hard to call. V shed 5 bases and J shed 0 bases, with 4 bases lying between them. Germline CDR1 and CDR2: MNHEY and SMNVEV (reference sequence). The CDR3 totals 12 residues. The CDR3 bases are TGTGCCAGCAGTACCTTGAACACTGAAGCTTTCTCT. Translated, it gives CASSTLNTEAFS.

This clonotype was seen a few times. The V call is TRBV20-1, the J call TRBJ2-5; TRBD2 aligns across 12 bases. The V and J ends lost 0 bases and 2 bases, in that order; junction bases with no gene match: 7. The CDR3 totals 17 residues. Germline-derived CDR1 and CDR2 are DFQATT and SNEGSKA (reference sequence). As DNA, the CDR3 is TGCAGTGCTAGAGACCTAGCGGGAGGGTCCCTACAAGAGACCCAGTACTTC. Its translation: CSARDLAGGSLQETQYF.

This clonotype has at least ten counts. This chain joins TRBV12-3 or TRBV12-4 and TRBJ2-2; D unclear. The V end was cut by 3 bases, the J end by 7 bases, with 9 bases between. The CDR3 is 13 amino acids. DNA of the CDR3: TGTGCCAGCAGTTTGGGGTATCACGGGGAGCTGTTTTTT. This sequence encodes CASSLGYHGELFF.

This clonotype appeared once. The chain links TRBV6-1 to TRBJ2-1, with 13 bases identical to TRBD2. The CDR3 totals 15 residues. Per the germline V gene, CDR1 is MNHNS and CDR2 is SASEGT. J lost 7 bases, V lost 4 bases, and 4 bases had no gene match. The CDR3 spells CASSGGLAGANEQFF. The CDR3 nucleotides are TGTGCCAGCAGTGGTGGACTAGCGGGAGCGAATGAGCAGTTCTTC.

In this sample, this clonotype turned up a few times. The rearrangement links TRBV5-1 to TRBJ2-5; D may be TRBD2 (5 bases). The CDR3 spans 14 residues. The ends were cut back, 0 bases at V and 4 bases at J, with 10 bases in the middle. Germline V CDR1 and CDR2: SGHRS, YFSETQ. For the CDR3, the DNA is TGCGCCAGCAGCTTGGACATGGCGGGAGAGACCCAGTACTTC. This codes for CASSLDMAGETQYF.

The CDR3 loop is CASDGTSGTNTGELFF. The CDR3 nucleotides are TGTGCCAGCGACGGGACTAGCGGGACTAACACCGGGGAGCTGTTTTTT. The V call is TRBV25-1, the J call TRBJ2-2; 13 positions agree with TRBD2. The CDR3 has 16 residues. CDR1 and CDR2 (germline): MGHDK, SYGVNS. V lost 8 bases and J lost 2; bases outside the gene matches: 5.